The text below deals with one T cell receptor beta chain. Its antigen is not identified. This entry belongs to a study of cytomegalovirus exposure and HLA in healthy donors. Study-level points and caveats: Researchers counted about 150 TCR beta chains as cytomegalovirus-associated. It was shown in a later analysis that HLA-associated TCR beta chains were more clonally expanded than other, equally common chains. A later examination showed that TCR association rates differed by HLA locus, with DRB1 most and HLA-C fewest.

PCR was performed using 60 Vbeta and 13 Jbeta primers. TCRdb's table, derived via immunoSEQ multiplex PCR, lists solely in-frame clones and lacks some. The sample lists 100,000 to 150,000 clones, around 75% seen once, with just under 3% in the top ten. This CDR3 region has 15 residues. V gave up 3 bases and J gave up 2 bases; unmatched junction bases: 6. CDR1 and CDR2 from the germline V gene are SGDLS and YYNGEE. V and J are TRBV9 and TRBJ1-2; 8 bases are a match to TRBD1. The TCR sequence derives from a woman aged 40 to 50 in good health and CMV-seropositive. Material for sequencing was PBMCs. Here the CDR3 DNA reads TGTGCCAGCAGCGCTACAGGGGGACCAAACTATGGCTACACCTTC. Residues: CASSATGGPNYGYTF.